The rows below give T cell receptor beta chains drawn from one sample of a study of PD-1 blockade in classical Hodgkin lymphoma. The assay was immunoSEQ multiplex PCR, and TCRdb's table has in-frame clones only and misses some. The sample carries about 30,000 clones, 86% recorded once. This sample comprised CD4+ T cells from blood, obtained before the fourth cycle of nivolumab. The receptors shown here come from a human donor with classical Hodgkin lymphoma. CDR3s include the opening cysteine and the closing phenylalanine or tryptophan. A D gene is named only where the DNA matches it firmly. Clone size is not always given. Where it is, it says once, few, many or a class for expanded clones.

CDR3nt: TGTGCCAGCAGCTTGGGGGGGTACGAGCAGTACTTC
CDR3aa: CASSLGGYEQYF
v_gene: TRBV5-6
j_gene: TRBJ2-7
len: 12
abundance: few
d_gene: -

CDR3nt: TGTGCCAGCATCGTAGCCTGGGGGGACAGGGTGTTAGGGGTTGACCCCGGGGAGCTGTTTTTT
CDR3aa: CASIVAWGDRVLGVDPGELFF
v_gene: TRBV7-8
j_gene: TRBJ2-2
len: 21
abundance: -
d_gene: TRBD1

CDR3nt: TGCAGCGTTGTTACAGGGGGGAACACTGAAGCTTTCTTT
CDR3aa: CSVVTGGNTEAFF
v_gene: TRBV29-1
j_gene: TRBJ1-1
len: 13
abundance: -
d_gene: TRBD1

CDR3nt: TGTGCCAGCGGCCGGGCTGGTACTGAAGCTTTCTTT
CDR3aa: CASGRAGTEAFF
v_gene: TRBV6-5
j_gene: TRBJ1-1
len: 12
abundance: -
d_gene: -

CDR3nt: TGTGCCAGCAGCACTATCTCCTATCAGTCATTAAGGACGTTCTTC
CDR3aa: CASSTISYQSLRTFF
v_gene: TRBV2
j_gene: TRBJ2-1
len: 15
abundance: -
d_gene: -

CDR3nt: TGTGCCAGCAGTCCCGCACCGGGATTCCACATTCAGTACTTC
CDR3aa: CASSPAPGFHIQYF
v_gene: TRBV28
j_gene: TRBJ2-4
len: 14
abundance: few
d_gene: -

CDR3nt: TGTGCCAGCAGCCCCGCTAGCGGGGGCTACAATGAGCAGTTCTTC
CDR3aa: CASSPASGGYNEQFF
v_gene: TRBV5-5
j_gene: TRBJ2-1
len: 15
abundance: -
d_gene: TRBD2

CDR3nt: TGCAGCGTTGTAGTTGGCGGGGCGTTCACAGATACGCAGTATTTT
CDR3aa: CSVVVGGAFTDTQYF
v_gene: TRBV29-1
j_gene: TRBJ2-3
len: 15
abundance: -
d_gene: -

CDR3nt: TGTGCCAGCAGTCTAAGAGCCCTGGAGCAGTACTTC
CDR3aa: CASSLRALEQYF
v_gene: TRBV6-5
j_gene: TRBJ2-7
len: 12
abundance: -
d_gene: -

CDR3nt: TGCGCCAGCAGCTTGGAATCCGGCAGATTCCAGACCCAGTACTTC
CDR3aa: CASSLESGRFQTQYF
v_gene: TRBV5-1
j_gene: TRBJ2-5
len: 15
abundance: few
d_gene: -

CDR3nt: TGTGCCAGCTCACCTGGTGCAGATACGCAGTATTTT
CDR3aa: CASSPGADTQYF
v_gene: TRBV18
j_gene: TRBJ2-3
len: 12
abundance: -
d_gene: -

CDR3nt: TGTGCCAGCAGCTTGGCGACGGACAGGGATGGCTACACCTTC
CDR3aa: CASSLATDRDGYTF
v_gene: TRBV5-5
j_gene: TRBJ1-2
len: 14
abundance: -
d_gene: TRBD1

CDR3nt: TGTGCCAGCCGACACAACGCCACCGGGGAGCTGTTTTTT
CDR3aa: CASRHNATGELFF
v_gene: TRBV7-8
j_gene: TRBJ2-2
len: 13
abundance: -
d_gene: -

CDR3nt: TGTGCCAGCAGCCGACGTCCTGGGCGGGAGACCCCCCACAATGAGCAGTTCTTC
CDR3aa: CASSRRPGRETPHNEQFF
v_gene: TRBV7-9
j_gene: TRBJ2-1
len: 18
abundance: -
d_gene: TRBD2

CDR3nt: TGTGCCAGGAAAAGCTCTGGAAACACCATATATTTT
CDR3aa: CARKSSGNTIYF
v_gene: TRBV2
j_gene: TRBJ1-3
len: 12
abundance: few
d_gene: -

CDR3nt: TGCGCCAGCAGCCGTCCAGGGGGCTCAGGAAACACCATATATTTT
CDR3aa: CASSRPGGSGNTIYF
v_gene: TRBV4-1
j_gene: TRBJ1-3
len: 15
abundance: few
d_gene: TRBD1

CDR3nt: TGTGCCAGCAGCTTAATAACGGGAGGCGAGCAGTACTTC
CDR3aa: CASSLITGGEQYF
v_gene: TRBV7-6
j_gene: TRBJ2-7
len: 13
abundance: -
d_gene: TRBD2

CDR3nt: TGTGCCACGGGACAGGGGGGGATTTCACCCCTCCACTTT
CDR3aa: CATGQGGISPLHF
v_gene: TRBV28
j_gene: TRBJ1-6
len: 13
abundance: few
d_gene: TRBD1

CDR3nt: TGTGCCAGCAGTGAAGCGTTAGTTGGTGCGGGAGAGACCCAGTACTTC
CDR3aa: CASSEALVGAGETQYF
v_gene: TRBV2
j_gene: TRBJ2-5
len: 16
abundance: -
d_gene: -

CDR3nt: TGCGCCAGCAGTGAAGACAGGTTTTCCTACGAGCAGTACTTC
CDR3aa: CASSEDRFSYEQYF
v_gene: TRBV10-1
j_gene: TRBJ2-7
len: 14
abundance: few
d_gene: -

CDR3nt: TGTGCCAGCAGCTCGTCAGCCCATGGCTACACCTTC
CDR3aa: CASSSSAHGYTF
v_gene: TRBV2
j_gene: TRBJ1-2
len: 12
abundance: few
d_gene: -

CDR3nt: TGCACCAGCAGACCCACATGTTTGTGGCGAAAGACCTATGGCTACACCTTC
CDR3aa: CTSRPTCLWRKTYGYTF
v_gene: TRBV1
j_gene: TRBJ1-2
len: 17
abundance: -
d_gene: -

CDR3nt: TGTGCCAGTCGAATGGGGGGAGGCGGGGTCTACGAGCAGTACTTC
CDR3aa: CASRMGGGGVYEQYF
v_gene: TRBV19
j_gene: TRBJ2-7
len: 15
abundance: -
d_gene: -

CDR3nt: TGTGCCAGCTCCCCGGGACAGCTAATGAACACTGAAGCTTTCTTT
CDR3aa: CASSPGQLMNTEAFF
v_gene: TRBV18
j_gene: TRBJ1-1
len: 15
abundance: -
d_gene: TRBD1

CDR3nt: TGTGCCAGCAGTATTCCTCCCGGGACTAGCTCCTACGAGCAGTACTTC
CDR3aa: CASSIPPGTSSYEQYF
v_gene: TRBV28
j_gene: TRBJ2-7
len: 16
abundance: -
d_gene: TRBD2

CDR3nt: TGTGCCAGCAGCTTGTCGTGGGGCAGCGATGGCTACACCTTC
CDR3aa: CASSLSWGSDGYTF
v_gene: TRBV5-5
j_gene: TRBJ1-2
len: 14
abundance: -
d_gene: -

CDR3nt: TGTGCCAGCAGTGAGTCGACAGTAGCCAAAAACATTCAGTACTTC
CDR3aa: CASSESTVAKNIQYF
v_gene: TRBV25-1
j_gene: TRBJ2-4
len: 15
abundance: -
d_gene: -

CDR3nt: TGTGCCAGCTCACCTGGGGGACAGGGCCCGGGCGAGCAGTACTTC
CDR3aa: CASSPGGQGPGEQYF
v_gene: TRBV18
j_gene: TRBJ2-7
len: 15
abundance: -
d_gene: TRBD1

CDR3nt: TGTGCCAGCAGTAGGGACAGGGATGGTGAGCAGTTCTTC
CDR3aa: CASSRDRDGEQFF
v_gene: TRBV6-5
j_gene: TRBJ2-1
len: 13
abundance: -
d_gene: TRBD1

CDR3nt: TGTGCCAGCAGCTTAGCCAGGGTGGCTGGAAACAATGAGCAGTTCTTC
CDR3aa: CASSLARVAGNNEQFF
v_gene: TRBV7-6
j_gene: TRBJ2-1
len: 16
abundance: once
d_gene: -

CDR3nt: TGTGCCAGCAGTTTAAGGGGGATTAGCACAGATACGCAGTATTTT
CDR3aa: CASSLRGISTDTQYF
v_gene: TRBV27
j_gene: TRBJ2-3
len: 15
abundance: -
d_gene: -

CDR3nt: TGTGCCAGCAGTGCAACAGGGATTTTGGACAATGAGCAGTTCTTC
CDR3aa: CASSATGILDNEQFF
v_gene: TRBV25-1
j_gene: TRBJ2-1
len: 15
abundance: -
d_gene: -

CDR3nt: TGTGCCAGCAGATTAGCGGGGGTCCTCTGGGAGACCCAGTACTTC
CDR3aa: CASRLAGVLWETQYF
v_gene: TRBV2
j_gene: TRBJ2-5
len: 15
abundance: -
d_gene: TRBD2

CDR3nt: TGTGCCAGCAGTACCCAGGGGGCTTTTGGCTACACCTTC
CDR3aa: CASSTQGAFGYTF
v_gene: TRBV28
j_gene: TRBJ1-2
len: 13
abundance: -
d_gene: TRBD1

CDR3nt: TGTGCCAGCAGGACAGGGGGCATTGAAAAACTGTTTTTT
CDR3aa: CASRTGGIEKLFF
v_gene: TRBV28
j_gene: TRBJ1-4
len: 13
abundance: -
d_gene: TRBD1

CDR3nt: TGTGCCAGCAAGCGCCAAGAGACCCAGTACTTC
CDR3aa: CASKRQETQYF
v_gene: TRBV28
j_gene: TRBJ2-5
len: 11
abundance: -
d_gene: -

CDR3nt: TGTGCCAGCAGCTTAACGACTAGCGGGAGGTATGAGACCCAGTACTTC
CDR3aa: CASSLTTSGRYETQYF
v_gene: TRBV7-9
j_gene: TRBJ2-5
len: 16
abundance: -
d_gene: TRBD2

CDR3nt: TGTGCCAGCAGCCCTCAGGGCTCCTACAAGCAGTACTTC
CDR3aa: CASSPQGSYKQYF
v_gene: TRBV7-9
j_gene: TRBJ2-7
len: 13
abundance: once
d_gene: -

CDR3nt: TGTGCCAGCAGGACAGGGGCCTCCTACGAGCAGTACTTC
CDR3aa: CASRTGASYEQYF
v_gene: TRBV6-1
j_gene: TRBJ2-7
len: 13
abundance: -
d_gene: TRBD1

CDR3nt: TGTGCCAGCAGCCAAAGCGGGAGTGCCAACACAGATACGCAGTATTTT
CDR3aa: CASSQSGSANTDTQYF
v_gene: TRBV7-9
j_gene: TRBJ2-3
len: 16
abundance: -
d_gene: TRBD2

CDR3nt: TGTGCCAGCAGTCTAATAGCGGGGGACACCTACGAGCAGTACTTC
CDR3aa: CASSLIAGDTYEQYF
v_gene: TRBV6-1
j_gene: TRBJ2-7
len: 15
abundance: -
d_gene: TRBD2

CDR3nt: TGTGCCAGCAGCTTATATTCGACGGGAGCGGGGGGTAGCACAGATACGCAGTATTTT
CDR3aa: CASSLYSTGAGGSTDTQYF
v_gene: TRBV7-2
j_gene: TRBJ2-3
len: 19
abundance: -
d_gene: TRBD2

CDR3nt: TGTGCCAGTACCAATAGCCTATTCACAGATACGCAGTATTTT
CDR3aa: CASTNSLFTDTQYF
v_gene: TRBV19
j_gene: TRBJ2-3
len: 14
abundance: once
d_gene: -

CDR3nt: TGTGCCGCACGGTATGGCGATGAGCAGTTCTTC
CDR3aa: CAARYGDEQFF
v_gene: TRBV10-3
j_gene: TRBJ2-1
len: 11
abundance: -
d_gene: -

CDR3nt: TGTGCCAGCAGCCGGGAGGGTCTACCCAATGAGCAGTTCTTC
CDR3aa: CASSREGLPNEQFF
v_gene: TRBV4-2
j_gene: TRBJ2-1
len: 14
abundance: -
d_gene: TRBD2

CDR3nt: TGTGCCAGCAGTTTCGGGTGGACGGCTTACAACTATGGCTACACCTTC
CDR3aa: CASSFGWTAYNYGYTF
v_gene: TRBV28
j_gene: TRBJ1-2
len: 16
abundance: few
d_gene: -

CDR3nt: TGTGCCAGCAGCAGCGGACAATACACTGAAGCTTTCTTT
CDR3aa: CASSSGQYTEAFF
v_gene: TRBV21-1
j_gene: TRBJ1-1
len: 13
abundance: -
d_gene: -

CDR3nt: TGTGCCAGCAGTGTAGAGGGAGAGACCCAGTACTTC
CDR3aa: CASSVEGETQYF
v_gene: TRBV2
j_gene: TRBJ2-5
len: 12
abundance: once
d_gene: -

CDR3nt: TGTGCCAGCAGCTTAGCGGTCCTAGCGGGAGGGGGTGAGACCCAGTACTTC
CDR3aa: CASSLAVLAGGGETQYF
v_gene: TRBV7-7
j_gene: TRBJ2-5
len: 17
abundance: -
d_gene: TRBD2

CDR3nt: TGTGCCAGCAGCCAAGATCGGGCCGAGACCTACGAGCAGTACTTC
CDR3aa: CASSQDRAETYEQYF
v_gene: TRBV4-2
j_gene: TRBJ2-7
len: 15
abundance: few
d_gene: -

CDR3nt: TGTGCCAGTATGGTCGGGGCTGGAAACACCATATATTTT
CDR3aa: CASMVGAGNTIYF
v_gene: TRBV19
j_gene: TRBJ1-3
len: 13
abundance: -
d_gene: -

CDR3nt: TGTGCCAGCAGTGGGGGACAACCGAACACCGGGGAGCTGTTTTTT
CDR3aa: CASSGGQPNTGELFF
v_gene: TRBV6-1
j_gene: TRBJ2-2
len: 15
abundance: -
d_gene: -